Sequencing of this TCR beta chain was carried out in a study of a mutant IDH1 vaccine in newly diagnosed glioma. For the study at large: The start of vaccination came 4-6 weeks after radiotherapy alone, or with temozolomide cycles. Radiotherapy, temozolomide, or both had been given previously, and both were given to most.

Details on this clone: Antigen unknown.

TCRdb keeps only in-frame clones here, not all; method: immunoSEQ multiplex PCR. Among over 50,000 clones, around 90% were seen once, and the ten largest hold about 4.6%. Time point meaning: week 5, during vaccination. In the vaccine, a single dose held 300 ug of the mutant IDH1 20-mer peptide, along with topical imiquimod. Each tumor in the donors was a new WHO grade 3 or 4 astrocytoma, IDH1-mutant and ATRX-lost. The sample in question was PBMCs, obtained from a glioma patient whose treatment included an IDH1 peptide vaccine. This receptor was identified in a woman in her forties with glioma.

CDR3 sequence: CAWSGQVQETQYF. CDR3 bases: TGTGCCTGGAGTGGACAGGTACAAGAGACCCAGTACTTC. This chain links TRBV30 with TRBJ2-5, with a possible D match to TRBD1 (6 bases). The CDR3 totals 13 residues. V was cut by 1 base and J by 2 bases, with 8 bases left in between. From germline, CDR1 is GTSNPN and CDR2 SVGIG (reference sequence). The variable domain in full, completed from reference TRBV30 and TRBJ2-5, reads SQTIHQWPATLVQPVGSPLSLECTVEGTSNPNLYWYRQAAGRGLQLLFYSVGIGQISSEVPQNLSASRPQDRQFILSSKKLLLSDSGFYLCAWSGQVQETQYFGPGTRLLVL.